These T cell receptor beta chains were read from a single sample in a study of OX40 agonist ivuxolimab in advanced cancers. TCRdb's copy holds only in-frame clones and misses some; the assay was immunoSEQ multiplex PCR. The sample carries 65,000 to 90,000 clones, over 80% recorded once. Sequencing used CD4+ or CD8+ T cells sorted from blood, obtained in a trial of the OX40 agonist ivuxolimab. The receptors derive from an adult with an advanced solid tumor such as melanoma, head and neck, liver or kidney cancer. Each CDR3 is given with its conserved first and last residue. The order of the fields is clone size, J gene, D gene, V gene, CDR3 protein, CDR3 DNA. D genes are given only for firm matches. The listing skips clone size in some rows; elsewhere it reads once, few, many or a size class.

>-|TRBJ2-1|-|TRBV15
CATSRGLPYNEQFF
TGTGCCACCAGCAGAGGACTGCCTTACAATGAGCAGTTCTTC
>-|TRBJ2-1|TRBD2|TRBV7-6
CASSSGTSGEQFF
TGTGCCAGCAGCTCCGGGACTAGCGGTGAGCAGTTCTTC
>once|TRBJ1-5|-|TRBV9
CASSVGGQPQHF
TGTGCCAGCAGCGTAGGAGGGCAGCCCCAGCATTTT
>-|TRBJ2-5|-|TRBV7-7
CASSLLAQGFQYF
TGTGCTAGCAGCTTATTAGCCCAAGGGTTCCAGTACTTC
>-|TRBJ2-1|TRBD2|TRBV7-3
CASSPIAGGHNEQFF
TGTGCCAGCAGTCCAATAGCGGGGGGCCACAATGAGCAGTTCTTC
>-|TRBJ1-2|TRBD1|TRBV5-4
CASSLERDREVDGYTF
TGTGCCAGCAGCTTGGAACGGGACAGGGAAGTTGATGGCTACACCTTC
>-|TRBJ2-3|TRBD2|TRBV27
CASSSWTSGLFGTDTQYF
TGTGCCAGCAGTTCCTGGACTAGCGGGTTGTTTGGCACAGATACGCAGTATTTT
>-|TRBJ1-3|-|TRBV19
CASSMKFSGNTIYF
TGTGCCAGTAGTATGAAGTTCTCTGGAAACACCATATATTTT
>-|TRBJ1-3|-|TRBV4-1
CASSLQEGAGNTIYF
TGCGCCAGCAGCCTTCAGGAGGGGGCTGGAAACACCATATATTTT
>-|TRBJ1-4|TRBD1|TRBV6-6
CASSRATGGEKLFF
TGTGCCAGCAGTAGAGCAACAGGGGGGGAAAAACTGTTTTTT
>once|TRBJ2-7|-|TRBV2
CASSPSYEQYF
TGTGCCAGCAGTCCCTCCTACGAGCAGTACTTC
>-|TRBJ1-3|-|TRBV19
CASRIQGSGNTIYF
TGTGCCAGTAGGATACAGGGCTCTGGAAACACCATATATTTT
>-|TRBJ2-5|-|TRBV18
CASSHYTGYDGRRSPAETQYF
TGTGCCAGCTCACACTATACAGGGTACGACGGGAGGCGTTCCCCTGCAGAGACCCAGTACTTC
>-|TRBJ2-7|TRBD1|TRBV30
CAWNQGVYEQYF
TGTGCCTGGAACCAGGGGGTCTACGAGCAGTACTTC
>once|TRBJ1-1|-|TRBV11-3
CASSLDTRSTEAFF
TGTGCCAGCAGCTTAGATACACGGAGCACTGAAGCTTTCTTT
>-|TRBJ2-7|TRBD1|TRBV4-1
CASSSRTGDSEQYF
TGCGCCAGCAGCTCCCGGACAGGGGATTCCGAGCAGTACTTC
>-|TRBJ2-7|TRBD2|TRBV5-6
CASSLGLAVDEQYF
TGTGCCAGCAGCTTGGGACTAGCTGTAGACGAGCAGTACTTC
>-|TRBJ2-1|-|TRBV7-3
CASSQGVGALYNEQFF
TGTGCCAGCAGCCAAGGCGTGGGGGCCCTCTACAATGAGCAGTTCTTC
>-|TRBJ1-1|TRBD1|TRBV30
CAWRIAGGLPTF
TGTGCCTGGAGGATTGCAGGGGGCCTGCCTACGTTT
>-|TRBJ2-1|-|TRBV4-2
CASSQRGGLAAYNEQFF
TGTGCCAGCAGCCAAAGGGGCGGATTAGCGGCCTACAATGAGCAGTTCTTC
>once|TRBJ2-7|-|TRBV5-6
CASSYSYEQYF
TGTGCCAGCAGTTACTCCTACGAGCAGTACTTC
>-|TRBJ2-7|-|TRBV19
CASPGQGGVREYRYEQYF
TGTGCCAGTCCTGGACAGGGAGGAGTGCGGGAGTATAGGTACGAGCAGTACTTC
>-|TRBJ2-7|-|TRBV27
CASSLAGQVGLYEQYF
TGTGCCAGCAGTTTGGCCGGGCAGGTAGGCCTATACGAGCAGTACTTC
>once|TRBJ1-5|-|TRBV25-1
CASSEYIQGSTSNQPQHF
TGTGCCAGCAGTGAATATATTCAGGGATCAACTAGCAATCAGCCCCAGCATTTT
>-|TRBJ1-1|-|TRBV30
CAWSTLVNTEAFF
TGTGCCTGGAGTACCCTAGTGAACACTGAAGCTTTCTTT
>-|TRBJ2-7|TRBD2|TRBV19
CASSVKSGSPLGEYF
TGTGCCAGTAGTGTTAAGAGCGGGAGTCCCCTCGGGGAGTACTTC
>-|TRBJ1-1|TRBD1|TRBV29-1
CSVADRGTEAFF
TGCAGCGTTGCAGACAGGGGTACTGAAGCTTTCTTT
>-|TRBJ2-7|-|TRBV30
CAWAALGPSYEQYF
TGTGCCTGGGCTGCCCTGGGGCCCTCCTACGAGCAGTACTTC
>-|TRBJ2-5|TRBD1|TRBV19
CASSSRWTGDIQETQYF
TGTGCCAGTAGTAGCCGATGGACAGGGGACATCCAAGAGACCCAGTACTTC
>-|TRBJ2-7|-|TRBV7-9
CASSPGLPYEQYF
TGTGCCAGCAGCCCAGGACTTCCCTACGAGCAGTACTTC
>-|TRBJ2-1|-|TRBV5-8
CASSSVEQFF
TGTGCCAGCAGCTCCGTTGAGCAGTTCTTC
>-|TRBJ2-3|-|TRBV5-6
CASSLMGATTRADTQYF
TGTGCCAGCAGCCTAATGGGGGCCACCACGCGGGCAGATACGCAGTATTTT
>-|TRBJ1-2|-|TRBV6-5
CASTKRGAGNYGYTF
TGTGCCAGCACCAAGCGCGGGGCGGGTAACTATGGCTACACCTTC
>-|TRBJ1-6|-|TRBV11-3
CASSSWGDSPLHF
TGTGCCAGCAGCTCCTGGGGCGATTCACCCCTCCACTTT
>-|TRBJ2-2|TRBD1|TRBV28
CASSLPTGWAGELFF
TGTGCCAGCAGTTTACCGACAGGGTGGGCCGGGGAGCTGTTTTTT
>-|TRBJ2-5|-|TRBV7-8
CASSLAPRGKTQYF
TGTGCCAGCAGCTTAGCGCCTAGGGGAAAGACCCAGTACTTC
>-|TRBJ1-2|TRBD1|TRBV5-1
CASSWSRQGGGYTF
TGCGCCAGCAGCTGGAGTCGACAGGGGGGAGGCTACACCTTC
>-|TRBJ2-7|TRBD2|TRBV7-8
CASSHGTSAYEQYF
TGTGCCAGCAGCCACGGGACTAGCGCCTACGAGCAGTACTTC
>-|TRBJ2-2|TRBD2|TRBV5-4
CASSPPRGETGELFF
TGTGCCAGCAGCCCCCCCCGGGGGGAGACCGGGGAGCTGTTTTTT
>-|TRBJ2-5|TRBD2|TRBV7-9
CASSLEGLAGSRTQYF
TGTGCCAGCAGCTTAGAGGGACTAGCGGGTTCCCGGACCCAGTACTTC
>once|TRBJ2-7|-|TRBV9
CASSVGVSSYEQYF
TGTGCCAGCAGCGTAGGAGTGAGCTCCTACGAGCAGTACTTC
>-|TRBJ2-1|TRBD2|TRBV15
CATSGSTRRTSGPRDNEQFF
TGTGCCACCAGCGGGTCTACCCGCCGGACTAGCGGGCCGCGGGACAATGAGCAGTTCTTC
>-|TRBJ1-2|-|TRBV19
CATDSRASGGFYGYTF
TGTGCCACGGACTCCCGGGCCTCGGGAGGCTTCTATGGCTACACCTTC
>-|TRBJ1-4|-|TRBV11-2
CASSFQGMGEKLFF
TGTGCCAGCAGCTTTCAGGGAATGGGTGAAAAACTGTTTTTT
>-|TRBJ2-5|-|TRBV28
CASSFRARSKETQYF
TGTGCCAGCAGTTTTCGGGCACGGAGCAAGGAGACCCAGTACTTC
>-|TRBJ2-2|TRBD1|TRBV7-9
CASSLDRLRTGELFF
TGTGCCAGCAGCCTGGACAGGTTGCGGACCGGGGAGCTGTTTTTT
>-|TRBJ2-7|-|TRBV2
CASSPRLQYEQYF
TGTGCCAGCAGTCCTCGACTACAGTACGAGCAGTACTTC
>once|TRBJ2-7|-|TRBV5-5
CASSDLYEQYF
TGTGCCAGCAGTGACCTCTACGAGCAGTACTTC
>-|TRBJ2-5|TRBD2|TRBV5-6
CASSLTSGPLGTQYF
TGTGCCAGCAGCTTAACTAGCGGTCCCCTTGGGACCCAGTACTTC
>-|TRBJ2-7|-|TRBV5-1
CASRIAGSYEQYF
TGCGCCAGCAGGATTGCAGGGTCCTACGAGCAGTACTTC
>-|TRBJ2-5|-|TRBV21-1
CASTNLVGMQETQYF
TGTGCCAGCACCAACCTGGTGGGGATGCAAGAGACCCAGTACTTC
>-|TRBJ2-4|-|TRBV11-3
CASSLDTENIQYF
TGTGCCAGCAGCTTAGATACAGAAAACATTCAGTACTTC
>-|TRBJ2-1|-|TRBV2
CASSVAGYNEQFF
TGTGCCAGCAGTGTCGCGGGATACAATGAGCAGTTCTTC
>-|TRBJ2-1|TRBD1|TRBV5-1
CASRPLGGSSYNEQFF
TGCGCCAGCAGACCTCTAGGGGGCAGCTCCTACAATGAGCAGTTCTTC
>-|TRBJ2-1|TRBD2|TRBV29-1
CSVNSGSWEQFF
TGCAGCGTTAATAGCGGGAGTTGGGAGCAGTTCTTC
>-|TRBJ1-1|TRBD1|TRBV15
CATSRELTRGHTEAFF
TGTGCCACCAGCAGAGAGCTGACCAGGGGGCACACTGAAGCTTTCTTT
>-|TRBJ1-1|-|TRBV28
CASIGLNTEAFF
TGTGCCAGCATAGGTTTGAACACTGAAGCTTTCTTT
>-|TRBJ2-7|-|TRBV5-4
CASSLAGENYEQYF
TGTGCCAGCAGCTTGGCCGGGGAGAACTACGAGCAGTACTTC
>-|TRBJ2-5|TRBD1|TRBV2
CASNPTGLQETQYF
TGTGCCAGCAATCCGACAGGGCTCCAAGAGACCCAGTACTTC
>once|TRBJ2-7|TRBD1|TRBV7-9
CASSLRDSSYEQYF
TGTGCCAGCAGCTTACGGGACAGCTCCTACGAGCAGTACTTC